This TCR beta chain was sequenced for a study of T cells expressing NK-cell markers. The overall study: One of eight sequenced donors was HCMV-seronegative; the other seven were seropositive.

TCRdb re-called the 5' RACE reads and gives one entry per CDR3 protein, without DNA. Its listing shows over 150,000 distinct CDR3 sequences. This CDR3 comprises 14 residues. CDR1 and CDR2 (germline): SQVTM, ANQGSEA. The origin of this receptor is a man aged 18-70 years in good health. The material sequenced was blood T cells: a sorted CD56 or NKG2C T cell subset, CD4+ or CD8+ T cells, or bulk PBMC T cells (not recorded which). The chain combines TRBV29-1 with TRBJ1-1; the TRBD1 assignment by TCRdb is unverifiable without DNA. The CDR3 is CSVGGTVMNTEAFF.